This is a list of T cell receptor beta chains from one sample in a study of cytomegalovirus exposure and HLA in healthy donors. Using immunoSEQ multiplex PCR, the repertoire was profiled, and TCRdb retains in-frame clones only, with some absent. This sample has around 140,000 clones; around 80% occur once, and the top ten carry roughly 3.2%. Sequences were obtained from PBMCs. Receptor source: a man aged 18 to 29 in good health and CMV-seropositive. Each CDR3 is given without its conserved first and last residue. Clone sizes are given selectively: once, few, many, or a class where the clone is expanded.

j_call,clone_size,v_call,cdr3_aa
TRBJ1-2,few,TRBV5-6,ASSFSRGLYGYT
TRBJ1-1,-,TRBV27,ASSSTGSHTEAF
-,-,TRBV6-1,ASSEGTSGRGYEQY
TRBJ1-1,-,TRBV18,ASSPQNGGTEAF
TRBJ2-7,-,TRBV11-3,ASSSRGGEQY
TRBJ2-1,-,TRBV13,ASSPRTERDEQL
TRBJ2-5,-,TRBV4-1,ASSRQGAKETQY
TRBJ1-5,once,TRBV6-1,ASSGEGASGQPQH
TRBJ2-5,-,TRBV9,ASNPLGASQETQY
TRBJ2-2,-,TRBV19,ASSKQPNTGELF
TRBJ2-7,once,TRBV10-2,ASTTGTSDRYEQY
TRBJ1-5,-,TRBV19,ASHAGGQPQH
TRBJ2-3,-,TRBV5-1,ASSLAGREGGDTQY
TRBJ2-3,-,TRBV7-9,ASSVGLLAGVIDTQY
TRBJ2-2,-,TRBV6-4,ASGGGLGTGELF
TRBJ2-5,-,TRBV4-2,ASSPGGQGRETQY
-,-,TRBV4-1,ASSRTGLAGAGETQY
TRBJ1-2,-,TRBV4-1,ASSQDNYRRGYGYT
TRBJ2-1,-,TRBV29-1,SVDARGGNEQF
TRBJ1-1,-,TRBV5-1,ASSLEQIERRTEAF
TRBJ2-7,-,TRBV6-5,ASSYDSGEYYEQY
TRBJ2-7,-,TRBV2,ASREATGLKQY
TRBJ2-7,-,TRBV28,ASRVTGGSYEQY
TRBJ2-7,-,TRBV4-1,ASSPLVGRSGDEQY
TRBJ2-5,-,TRBV18,ASSQRETQY
TRBJ1-4,-,TRBV6-5,ASSYTSGQGLGLF
TRBJ1-1,-,TRBV28,ASSPILSTEAF
TRBJ2-1,-,TRBV6-1,ASGPTGRYNEQF
TRBJ1-2,once,TRBV7-8,ASSYSGQGGGYT
TRBJ1-5,-,TRBV6-1,ASRATRGDQPQH
TRBJ1-1,-,TRBV29-1,SVKTRRNTEAF
TRBJ2-5,-,TRBV7-7,ASSLGVAGETQY
TRBJ2-1,-,TRBV2,ASSRNLGGNEQF
TRBJ1-4,-,TRBV7-9,ASSATGGTENEKLF
TRBJ1-6,-,TRBV7-9,ASSPRASYNSPLH
TRBJ1-2,-,TRBV7-8,ASSLDGGGNT
TRBJ1-4,-,TRBV28,ASSPGTTNEKLF
TRBJ2-3,-,TRBV10-1,ASSKGSVGDTQY
TRBJ1-3,-,TRBV5-6,ASSLQGGNTIY
TRBJ1-1,-,TRBV5-4,ASSLGGETEAF